This TCR beta chain was profiled in a study of blood T cell repertoires in COVID-19. Looking at the study overall: Sources were T cells, B-cell-depleted T cells, or PBMCs; the material itself was cDNA or gDNA.

As originally analysed: Amplifying reference gene primers gave estimates of nucleated cell counts. The table came from immunoSEQ multiplex PCR; TCRdb's copy has only in-frame clones and leaves some out. V, J and clone size are those of that table, while D and trimming were read from the DNA. The data hold 250,000 to 350,000 clones, with around 87% observed a single time. Germline CDR1 reads MGHRA; CDR2 reads YSYEKL. The ends lost 5 bases at V and 5 bases at J; junction bases unmatched: 7. CDR3 length equals 15 residues. Sequences were obtained from peripheral blood. The source of this sequence is a woman in her fifties or sixties who had recovered from COVID-19. The rearrangement joins TRBV4-1 to TRBJ2-2; the match to TRBD1 covers 8 bases. CDR3 sequence reads: CASSYGQGRTGELFF. CDR3 DNA sequence: TGCGCCAGCAGCTACGGACAGGGTAGAACCGGGGAGCTGTTTTTT.